This TCR beta chain is from a study of T cell changes during pregnancy in multiple sclerosis. With 3 bases removed from V and 7 bases from J, the gap between germline ends came to 13 bases. The CDR3 length is 13 residues. Per the germline V gene, CDR1 is KGHSH and CDR2 is LQKENI. This table comes from immunoSEQ multiplex PCR, and its TCRdb copy is limited to in-frame clones, with some not included. Of around 56,000 clones listed, approximately 86% are singletons. The TCR was taken from a female donor with multiple sclerosis, enrolled in a pregnancy study. The sample here was CD4+ T cells from peripheral blood mononuclear cells, taken in the third trimester of pregnancy. V usage is TRBV18 and J usage is TRBJ2-7; D gene unclear. The CDR3 region is CASSPSAVEEQYF. The CDR3 DNA reads TGTGCCAGCTCACCGTCGGCCGTGGAGGAGCAGTACTTC.